The 16 T cell receptor beta chains presented below share a single source sample, sequenced in a study of tumour-infiltrating T cells in Burkitt lymphoma. Sequencing used immunoSEQ multiplex PCR; TCRdb keeps in-frame clones, though not all of them. The repertoire holds 5,100 or so clones, with under 25% as singletons. The specimen sequenced was tumor tissue. These receptors all stem from a human donor with diffuse large B-cell lymphoma.

In this sample, this clone turned up a few times. One junction end disagrees with the germline gene, perhaps due to a read error. The rearrangement links TRBV10-3 to TRBJ1-1; 7 bases are shared with TRBD1. This CDR3 contains 13 residues. CDR1 is ENHRY and CDR2 is SYGVKD in the germline V gene. The CDR3 reads CAISPLIDRVHRF. The CDR3 bases are TGTGCCATCAGTCCCTTAATAGACAGGGTACACCGATTT.

This clone has only a few counts. In DNA, the CDR3 is TGCAGTGCTAGACCGGACGAAGGCTACACCTTC. This codes for CSARPDEGYTF. The J gene is TRBJ1-2, the V gene TRBV20-1; no clear D. The CDR3 contains 11 residues. Trimming took 2 bases from V and 8 from J, leaving 9 bases between them. The germline gives CDR1 DFQATT, CDR2 SNEGSKA (reference sequence).

The genes are TRBV19 and TRBJ1-1, with a tentative D call TRBD1 (5 bases). Germline CDR1 reads LNHDA; CDR2 reads SQIVND (reference sequence). The V gene lost 5 bases and the J gene lost 0 bases, with 10 bases spanning the gap. The CDR3 is made up of 14 amino acids. CDR3 amino acids: CASSPGHLNTEAFF. The CDR3 DNA reads TGTGCCAGTAGTCCCGGACACCTGAACACTGAAGCTTTCTTT.

This clone was observed a few times. The V gene is TRBV18, the J gene TRBJ2-1; 7 nucleotides align to TRBD2. V lost 4 bases to trimming and J lost 5 bases; unmatched junction nucleotides: 5. The CDR3 extends over 14 amino acids. Germline values: CDR1 KGHSH, CDR2 LQKENI. CDR3 bases: TGTGCCAGCTCACAAACCGGGACTAACAATGAGCAGTTCTTC. Amino acids: CASSQTGTNNEQFF.

V and J are TRBV5-4 and TRBJ1-2; 11 bases match TRBD1. This CDR3 has 15 residues. In germline, CDR1 is SGHNT, CDR2 YYREEE (reference sequence). The ends lost 5 bases at V and 5 bases at J; junction bases unmatched: 8. The CDR3 DNA reads as TGTGCCAGCAGACCGGACAGGGGGCTGGGTTATGGCTACACCTTC. It specifies CASRPDRGLGYGYTF.

This clone was found a few times. V and J are TRBV25-1 and TRBJ1-4; a weak D match, TRBD1 (6 bases). Germline CDR1 and CDR2: MGHDK and SYGVNS. CDR3 length equals 15 residues. V lost 5 bases, J lost 8 bases, and 18 bases lay in between. CDR3 protein: CASSQTGGYPEKLFF. In DNA form, the CDR3 reads TGTGCCAGCAGTCAGACAGGAGGTTATCCCGAAAAACTGTTTTTT.

The chain has TRBV9 and TRBJ2-5; D is ambiguous. The V gene lost 0 bases and the J gene lost 1 base, with 10 bases spanning the gap. The CDR3 covers 15 residues. Germline CDR1 and CDR2: SGDLS and YYNGEE. The CDR3 is CASSVGAQSQETQYF. The CDR3 coding sequence is TGTGCCAGCAGCGTAGGGGCGCAATCCCAAGAGACCCAGTACTTC.

The chain uses TRBV19 and TRBJ2-2; D call uncertain. V was pared by 3 bases and J by 4 bases, with 6 bases between. The CDR3 length is 13 residues. Per the germline V gene, CDR1 is LNHDA and CDR2 is SQIVND (reference sequence). DNA of the CDR3: TGTGCCAGTAGTATGTCCTCCACCGGGGAGCTGTTTTTT. Its protein product is CASSMSSTGELFF.

This sequence joins TRBV7-2 and TRBJ1-5; D remains unclear. Trimming shortened V by 4 bases and J by 9 bases, and 16 bases separated the two germline ends. This CDR3 region has 14 residues. CDR1 SGHTA and CDR2 FQGNSA come from the germline V gene. The CDR3 loop reads CASSSRVRGRPQHF. CDR3 coding DNA: TGTGCCAGCAGCTCCCGAGTGAGAGGGAGGCCCCAGCATTTT.

This clone turned up a few times. CDR3: CASSQGAAAGELFF. Here the CDR3 DNA reads TGTGCCAGCAGCCAAGGGGCGGCGGCGGGGGAGCTGTTTTTT. The chain joins TRBV4-2 to TRBJ2-2; D is ambiguous. CDR1 LGHNA and CDR2 YNFKEQ come from the germline V gene. Trimming pared 1 base from V and 8 bases from J, leaving 11 bases between. The CDR3 has 14 amino acids.

This clone was detected only a few times. This rearrangement joins TRBV11-3 to TRBJ2-2; weak D call: TRBD2 (7 bases). Deletions cut 5 bases from V and 3 bases from J, with 13 bases between. Looked up from germline, CDR1 is SGHNT and CDR2 is YENEEA. This CDR3 has 15 residues. The CDR3 bases are TGTGCCAGCAGCCCGGGGGGCATTGACACCGGGGAGCTGTTTTTT. Protein sequence: CASSPGGIDTGELFF.

The chain uses TRBV6-6 and TRBJ1-1; D gene uncertain. Per germline, CDR1 MNHNY and CDR2 SVGAGI (reference sequence). Trimming took off 4 bases at V and 2 bases at J, with 14 bases between the two ends. The CDR3 consists of 15 residues. The CDR3 sequence is CASSWSAKQNTEAFF. The CDR3 coding sequence is TGTGCCAGCAGTTGGTCGGCAAAGCAAAACACTGAAGCTTTCTTT.

The chain has TRBV19 and TRBJ2-1; D remains ambiguous. CDR3 length equals 13 residues. Germline V gives CDR1 LNHDA, CDR2 SQIVND (reference sequence). Trimming took 7 bases from V and 9 from J, leaving 16 bases between them. CDR3 DNA: TGTGCCAGTATCCCCTCTAGGTTGGGTGAGCAGTTCTTC. It is translated as CASIPSRLGEQFF.

This clone was picked up a small number of times. This rearrangement joins TRBV27 to TRBJ2-7; possibly TRBD2 for D (6 bases). The CDR3 sequence is 14 residues long. Germline assignment: CDR1 MNHEY and CDR2 SMNVEV (reference sequence). The germline V and J ends were trimmed by 8 bases and 3 bases, with 17 bases remaining between them. This CDR3 is CASSEGMGGYEQYF. As DNA, the CDR3 is TGTGCCAGCTCCGAAGGGATGGGGGGCTACGAGCAGTACTTC.

The CDR3: CASSLAPDGIYEQYF. DNA of the CDR3: TGTGCCAGCAGTTTAGCCCCAGACGGTATCTACGAGCAGTACTTC. The chain links TRBV27 to TRBJ2-7; D remains unclear. Per germline, CDR1 MNHEY and CDR2 SMNVEV (reference sequence). V lost 2 bases and J lost 3, with 14 bases in between. The CDR3 spans 15 residues.

The V call is TRBV2, the J call TRBJ2-3; weak D call: TRBD1 (5 bases). V lost 4 bases to trimming and J lost 0 bases, with 8 bases between them. Germline CDR1 reads SNHLY; CDR2 reads FYNNEI. This CDR3 is 14 amino acids long. CDR3 residues: CASSGQGSTDTQYF. The CDR3 DNA follows: TGTGCCAGCAGTGGGCAGGGTAGCACAGATACGCAGTATTTT. Based on the CDR3 plus reference TRBV2 and TRBJ2-3, the full variable domain is EPEVTQTPSHQVTQMGQEVILRCVPISNHLYFYWYRQILGQKVEFLVSFYNNEISEKSEIFDDQFSVERPDGSNFTLKIRSTKLEDSAMYFCASSGQGSTDTQYFGPGTRLTVL.